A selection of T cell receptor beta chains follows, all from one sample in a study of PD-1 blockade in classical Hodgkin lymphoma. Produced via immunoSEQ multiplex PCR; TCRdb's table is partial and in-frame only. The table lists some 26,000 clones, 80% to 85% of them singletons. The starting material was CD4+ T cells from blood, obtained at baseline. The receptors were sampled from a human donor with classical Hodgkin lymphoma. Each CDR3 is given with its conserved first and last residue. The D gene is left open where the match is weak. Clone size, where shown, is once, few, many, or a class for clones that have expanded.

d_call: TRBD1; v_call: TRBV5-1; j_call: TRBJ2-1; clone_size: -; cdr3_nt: TGCGCCAGCAGCTCGGGACAGGGAGTGAAGGAGCAGTTCTTC; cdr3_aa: CASSSGQGVKEQFF
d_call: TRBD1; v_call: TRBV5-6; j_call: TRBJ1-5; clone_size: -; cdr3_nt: TGTGCCAGCAGCTTCAGGGGGCGGAATCAGCCCCAGCATTTT; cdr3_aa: CASSFRGRNQPQHF
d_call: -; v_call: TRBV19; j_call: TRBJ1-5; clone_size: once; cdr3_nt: TGTGCCAGTATCGGGCGGGGCGATTATAGCAATCAGCCCCAGCATTTT; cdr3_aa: CASIGRGDYSNQPQHF
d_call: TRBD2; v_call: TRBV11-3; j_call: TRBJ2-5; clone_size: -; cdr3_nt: TGTGCCAGCAGCTCACCGGGACTAGGAGTAGAGACCCAGTACTTC; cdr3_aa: CASSSPGLGVETQYF
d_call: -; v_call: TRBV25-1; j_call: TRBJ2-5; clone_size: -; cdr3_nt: TGTGCCAGCAGTGAAGAACCATCGTACCAAGAGACCCAGTACTTC; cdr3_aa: CASSEEPSYQETQYF
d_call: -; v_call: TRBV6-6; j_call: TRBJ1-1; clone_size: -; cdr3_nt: TGTGCCAGCAGTTCCGAGAACACTGAAGCTTTCTTT; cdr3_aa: CASSSENTEAFF
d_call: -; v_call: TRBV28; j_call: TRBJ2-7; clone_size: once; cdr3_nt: TGTGCCAGCAGTAGTTATGAGGGGAAGCAGTACTTC; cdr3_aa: CASSSYEGKQYF
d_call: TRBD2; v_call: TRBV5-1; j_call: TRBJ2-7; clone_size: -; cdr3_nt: TGCGCCAGCAGCTCGGTAGCGGGGGACTACGAGCAGTACTTC; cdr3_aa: CASSSVAGDYEQYF
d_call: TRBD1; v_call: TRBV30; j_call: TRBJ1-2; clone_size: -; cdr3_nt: TGTGCCTGGAGTCTCAGGGGGCATCCTGGCTACACCTTC; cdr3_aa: CAWSLRGHPGYTF
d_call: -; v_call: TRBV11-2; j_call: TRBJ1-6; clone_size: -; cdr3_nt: TGTGCCAGCAGCTTAGAACGCACTAATTCACCCCTCCACTTT; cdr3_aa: CASSLERTNSPLHF
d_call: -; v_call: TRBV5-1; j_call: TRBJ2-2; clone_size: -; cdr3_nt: TGCGCCAGCCGCTACCCACTAGTACTGAACACCGGGGAGCTGTTTTTT; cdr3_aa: CASRYPLVLNTGELFF
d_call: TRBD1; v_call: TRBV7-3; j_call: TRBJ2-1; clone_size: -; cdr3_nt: TGTGCCAGCAGCAGAGACAGGGGAGAGATTGAGCAGTTCTTC; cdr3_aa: CASSRDRGEIEQFF
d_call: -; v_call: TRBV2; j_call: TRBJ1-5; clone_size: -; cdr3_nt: TGTGCCAGCGCCCGGGACCCGGGGAATCAGCCCCAGCATTTT; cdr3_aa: CASARDPGNQPQHF
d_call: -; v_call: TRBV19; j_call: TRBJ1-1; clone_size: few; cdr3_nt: TGTGCCAGCCGGGTTTCAGGTTCGACTGAAGCTTTCTTT; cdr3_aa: CASRVSGSTEAFF
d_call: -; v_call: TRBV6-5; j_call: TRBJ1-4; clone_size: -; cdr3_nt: TGTGCAGCCAGAGGACGGCCTCGGGAAAAACTGTTTTTT; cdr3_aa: CAARGRPREKLFF
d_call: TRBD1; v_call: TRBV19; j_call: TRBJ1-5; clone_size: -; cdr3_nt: TGTGCCAGTAGTAAGGGAGCAACAGGGGTTCAGCCCCAGCATTTT; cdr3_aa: CASSKGATGVQPQHF
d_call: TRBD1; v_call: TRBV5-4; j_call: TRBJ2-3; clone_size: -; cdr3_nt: TGTGCCAGCAGCTGGGGGACAGGGAGGACAGATACGCAGTATTTT; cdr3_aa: CASSWGTGRTDTQYF
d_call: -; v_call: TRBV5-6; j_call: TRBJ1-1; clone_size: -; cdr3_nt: TGTGCCAGCAGCTTAACTCGCAATCGGGGGATCACTGAAGCTTTCTTT; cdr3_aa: CASSLTRNRGITEAFF
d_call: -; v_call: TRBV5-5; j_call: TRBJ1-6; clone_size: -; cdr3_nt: TGTGCCAGCAGCTTGGAACAGAATAATTCACCCCTCCACTTT; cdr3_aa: CASSLEQNNSPLHF
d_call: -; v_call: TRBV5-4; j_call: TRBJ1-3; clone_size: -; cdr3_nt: TGTGCCAGCAGCTCCGGGACACCACTCCTTGGAAACACCATATATTTT; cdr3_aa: CASSSGTPLLGNTIYF
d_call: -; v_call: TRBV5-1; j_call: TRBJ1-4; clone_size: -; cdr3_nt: TGCGCCAGCAGCTTGTCTCCCGGGGGAGAAAAACTGTTTTTT; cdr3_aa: CASSLSPGGEKLFF
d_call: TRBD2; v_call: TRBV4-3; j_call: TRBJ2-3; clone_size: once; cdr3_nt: TGCGCCAGCAGCCAAGTGTCCGGGGGGGCCTTAGATACGCAGTATTTT; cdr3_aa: CASSQVSGGALDTQYF
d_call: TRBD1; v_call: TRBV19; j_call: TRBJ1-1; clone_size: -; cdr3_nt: TGTGCCAGTAGTAACGGACAGGGGTATTCGAACACTGAAGCTTTCTTT; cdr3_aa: CASSNGQGYSNTEAFF
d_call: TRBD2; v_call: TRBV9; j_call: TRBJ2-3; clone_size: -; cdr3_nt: TGTGCCAGCAGCGTAGGATCAGCGGGGGGGCTAACAGATACGCAGTATTTT; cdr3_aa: CASSVGSAGGLTDTQYF
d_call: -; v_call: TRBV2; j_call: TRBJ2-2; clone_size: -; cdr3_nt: TGTGCCACGAAGGCGGACACCGGGGAGCTGTTTTTT; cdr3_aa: CATKADTGELFF
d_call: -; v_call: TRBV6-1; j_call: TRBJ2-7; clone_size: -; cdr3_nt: TGTGCCAGCAGTTCACGGGGTACAGGGTCCTACGAGCAGTACTTC; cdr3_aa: CASSSRGTGSYEQYF
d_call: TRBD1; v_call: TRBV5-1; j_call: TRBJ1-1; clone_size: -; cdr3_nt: TGCGCCAGCAGCTTCAGGGGGGATGGGGTGAACACTGAAGCTTTCTTT; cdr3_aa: CASSFRGDGVNTEAFF
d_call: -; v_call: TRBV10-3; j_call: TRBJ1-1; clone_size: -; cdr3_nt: TGTGCCATCAGTGAGTCTCAACAGGACACTGAAGCTTTCTTT; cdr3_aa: CAISESQQDTEAFF
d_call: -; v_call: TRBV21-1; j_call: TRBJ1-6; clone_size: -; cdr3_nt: TGTGCCAGCAGCAACCGGGCTACAGAGGAAGGGAATTCACCCCTCCACTTT; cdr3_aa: CASSNRATEEGNSPLHF
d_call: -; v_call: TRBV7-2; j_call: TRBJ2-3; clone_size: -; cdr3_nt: TGTGCCAGCAGCTTAGGGGTAGCCGGGAGCACAGATACGCAGTATTTT; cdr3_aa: CASSLGVAGSTDTQYF
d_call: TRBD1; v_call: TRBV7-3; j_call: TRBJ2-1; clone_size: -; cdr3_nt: TGTGCCAGCAGCCTAGGGGACAGTCCTGAGCAGTTCTTC; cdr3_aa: CASSLGDSPEQFF
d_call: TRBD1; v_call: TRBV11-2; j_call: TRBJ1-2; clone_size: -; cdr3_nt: TGTGCCAGCAGCCCGCCGGGACAGGGGGCCCCTTTTCGTGGCTACACCTTC; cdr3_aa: CASSPPGQGAPFRGYTF
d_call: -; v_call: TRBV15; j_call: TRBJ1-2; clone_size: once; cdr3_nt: TGTGCCACCAGCTTCCGAAAGGGCGGGATTAACTATGGCTACACCTTC; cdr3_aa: CATSFRKGGINYGYTF
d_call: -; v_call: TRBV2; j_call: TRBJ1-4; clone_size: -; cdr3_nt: TGTGCCAGCGCCCGACGGAGAACTAATGAAAAACTGTTTTTT; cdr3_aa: CASARRRTNEKLFF
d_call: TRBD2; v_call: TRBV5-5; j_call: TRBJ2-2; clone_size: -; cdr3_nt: TGTGCCAGCAGCTTAAGGGACTACCATAACACCGGGGAGCTGTTTTTT; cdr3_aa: CASSLRDYHNTGELFF
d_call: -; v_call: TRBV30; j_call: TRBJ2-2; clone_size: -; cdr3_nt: TGTGCCTGGAAGGGGACACAGAACACCGGGGAGCTGTTTTTT; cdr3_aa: CAWKGTQNTGELFF
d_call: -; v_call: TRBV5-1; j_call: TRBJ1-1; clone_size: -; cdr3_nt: TGCGCCAGCAGCGCCCAGGGGAACACTGAAGCTTTCTTT; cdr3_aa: CASSAQGNTEAFF
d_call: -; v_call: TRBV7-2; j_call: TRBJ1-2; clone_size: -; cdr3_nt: TGTGCCAGCAGCTTCATGCAGGGTGAAGGCTACACCTTC; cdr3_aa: CASSFMQGEGYTF
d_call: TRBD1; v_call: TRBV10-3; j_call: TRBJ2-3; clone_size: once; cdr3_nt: TGTGCCTCGACGGACAGGGGGACAGATACGCAGTATTTT; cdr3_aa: CASTDRGTDTQYF
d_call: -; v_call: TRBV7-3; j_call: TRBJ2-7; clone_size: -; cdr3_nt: TGTGCCAGCAGTTCTACGGACAGCTCCTACGAGCAGTACTTC; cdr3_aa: CASSSTDSSYEQYF
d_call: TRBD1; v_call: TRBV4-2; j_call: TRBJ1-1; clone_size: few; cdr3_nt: TGTGCCAGCAGCCAAGGGACAGGGGCTGACACTGAAGCTTTCTTT; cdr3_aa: CASSQGTGADTEAFF
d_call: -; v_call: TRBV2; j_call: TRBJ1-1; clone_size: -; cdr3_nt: TGTGCCAGCAGTGAATCTTTAGGTCAAAAAGCTTTCTTT; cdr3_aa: CASSESLGQKAFF
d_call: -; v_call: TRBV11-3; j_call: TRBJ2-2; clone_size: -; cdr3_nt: TGTGCCAGCAGCTTACGTGGGGCTTCGGCCACCGGGGAGCTGTTTTTT; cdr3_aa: CASSLRGASATGELFF
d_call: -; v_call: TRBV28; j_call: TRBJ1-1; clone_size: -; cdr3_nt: TGTGCCAGCAGGTCCGTAACGGACTACACTGAAGCTTTCTTT; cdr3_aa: CASRSVTDYTEAFF
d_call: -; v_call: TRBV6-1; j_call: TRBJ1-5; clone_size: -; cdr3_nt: TGTGCCAGCAGTGAACCCGGGCGCCAAGATACACAGCATTTT; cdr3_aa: CASSEPGRQDTQHF
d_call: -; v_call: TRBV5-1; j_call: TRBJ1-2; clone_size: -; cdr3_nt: TGCGCCAGCAGCTTCATGGGAGAGGCCGCGTCTTTTTATGGCTACACCTTC; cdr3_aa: CASSFMGEAASFYGYTF